These 28 T cell receptor beta chains originate from one sample sequenced in a study of T cell clones after liver transplantation. The method was immunoSEQ multiplex PCR; TCRdb's version includes in-frame clones alone and lacks a portion of them. The sample gives roughly 100,000 clones, 82% of which show up once; just under 1% is in the top ten. The input for sequencing was CD4+ T cells from blood, taken before liver transplant. All receptors come from a human donor who received a liver transplant.

V is TRBV5-4 and J is TRBJ1-3; weak D call: TRBD1 (6 bases). V lost 2 bases, J lost 1 base, and 7 bases lay in between. Germline V CDR1 and CDR2: SGHNT, YYREEE (reference sequence). The CDR3 runs 14 residues. For the CDR3, the DNA is TGTGCCAGCAGCTTACAGGGTTCTGGAAACACCATATATTTT. The encoded protein is CASSLQGSGNTIYF.

Points on this clone: Different DNA sequences within this sample yield the same CDR3. The chain links TRBV18 to TRBJ2-5, with TRBD1 identical over 7 bases. CDR3 length: 13 amino acids. V lost 6 bases to trimming and J lost 3 bases; unmatched junction nucleotides: 4. Germline assignment: CDR1 KGHSH and CDR2 LQKENI. CDR3 nucleotide sequence: TGTGCCAGCTCTCCGGGACAGAAAGAGACCCAGTACTTC. Translated, it gives CASSPGQKETQYF.

The chain carries TRBV6-1 and TRBJ1-5; D unclear. V lost 0 bases and J 4 bases, leaving 10 bases between the germline ends. The CDR3 totals 15 residues. Germline lookup yields CDR1 MNHNS and CDR2 SASEGT. The CDR3 sequence is CASSEAGAGNQPQHF. The CDR3 DNA sequence: TGTGCCAGCAGTGAAGCGGGAGCGGGAAATCAGCCCCAGCATTTT.

The chain recombines TRBV5-8 with TRBJ1-1; a weak D match, TRBD1 (6 bases). Trimming removed 6 bases at V and 5 bases at J, with 14 bases between. The germline V gene has CDR1 SGHTS and CDR2 YDEGEE. CDR3 length: 13 amino acids. CDR3 in amino acids: CASKQGVRTEAFF. The DNA of the CDR3 is TGTGCCAGCAAACAGGGAGTACGGACTGAAGCTTTCTTT.

This clone has just one count. This chain joins TRBV2 and TRBJ2-4; D is unresolved. Germline lookup yields CDR1 SNHLY and CDR2 FYNNEI. V was clipped by 3 bases and J by 0 bases, with 9 bases between them. The CDR3 sequence is 15 residues long. CDR3 protein: CASSEEVLAKNIQYF. DNA for the CDR3: TGTGCCAGCAGTGAGGAAGTCTTAGCCAAAAACATTCAGTACTTC.

The J gene is TRBJ1-5, the V gene TRBV29-1; possibly TRBD1 for D (5 bases). CDR1 is SQVTM, CDR2 ANQGSEA, per germline. Trimming cost V 4 bases and J 5 bases, with 15 bases left between them. The CDR3 sequence is 14 residues long. The CDR3 here is CSVAGGLSDQPQHF. Here the CDR3 DNA reads TGCAGCGTTGCTGGGGGACTATCTGATCAGCCCCAGCATTTT.

This clone turned up a few times. The genes are TRBV28 and TRBJ2-7, with 10 bases lining up with TRBD2. V gave up 6 bases and J gave up 0 bases; unmatched junction bases: 5. The germline gives CDR1 MDHEN, CDR2 SYDVKM. The CDR3 totals 15 residues. This chain's CDR3 is CASRTRLAGSYEQYF. The CDR3 region has the DNA TGTGCCAGCAGAACTAGACTAGCGGGCTCCTACGAGCAGTACTTC. The full variable domain, with the rest looked up from reference TRBV28 and TRBJ2-7, is DVKVTQSSRYLVKRTGEKVFLECVQDMDHENMFWYRQDPGLGLRLIYFSYDVKMKEKGDIPEGYSVSREKKERFSLILESASTNQTSMYLCASRTRLAGSYEQYFGPGTRLTVT.

The chain couples TRBV10-2 to TRBJ1-5, with TRBD1 identical over 8 bases. Germline loops: CDR1 WSHSY, CDR2 SAAADI. The CDR3 length is 15 residues. V lost 6 bases, J lost 0 bases, and 4 bases stayed unmatched. CDR3 nucleotides: TGCGCCAGCAGCTGGGGACAGGATAGCAATCAGCCCCAGCATTTT. Translating it yields CASSWGQDSNQPQHF.

The gene calls are TRBV18 and TRBJ1-5; D remains unclear. Per germline, CDR1 KGHSH and CDR2 LQKENI. The V end was cut by 6 bases, the J end by 1 base, with 10 bases between. This CDR3 is 14 amino acids long. CDR3 coding DNA: TGTGCCAGCTCGTCAACAGAGAGCAATCAGCCCCAGCATTTT. Translation: CASSSTESNQPQHF.

The CDR3 nucleotides read TGTGCCAGTAGACTAGAAACGGGACAGGGGACTAGCACCCAGTATTTT. As protein: CASRLETGQGTSTQYF. The chain couples TRBV19 to TRBJ2-3; a weak D match, TRBD1 (10 bases). CDR3 size: 16 residues. The V end was cut by 6 bases, the J end by 12 bases, with 28 bases between. Germline loops: CDR1 LNHDA, CDR2 SQIVND (reference sequence). Combining the CDR3 with reference TRBV19 and TRBJ2-3 gives the whole variable domain DGGITQSPKYLFRKEGQNVTLSCEQNLNHDAMYWYRQDPGQGLRLIYYSQIVNDFQKGDIAEGYSVSREKKESFPLTVTSAQKNPTAFYLCASRLETGQGTSTQYFGPGTRLTVL.

This chain joins TRBV28 and TRBJ2-5, with 7 bases that match TRBD1. The ends lost 5 bases at V and 4 bases at J; junction bases unmatched: 13. Germline CDR1 is MDHEN and CDR2 is SYDVKM. This CDR3 comprises 16 residues. The CDR3 nucleotides are TGTGCCAGCAGTACCCCCGGGACAGAACAAAGAGAGACCCAGTACTTC. It translates to CASSTPGTEQRETQYF. The variable domain in full, completed from reference TRBV28 and TRBJ2-5, reads DVKVTQSSRYLVKRTGEKVFLECVQDMDHENMFWYRQDPGLGLRLIYFSYDVKMKEKGDIPEGYSVSREKKERFSLILESASTNQTSMYLCASSTPGTEQRETQYFGPGTRLLVL.

The J gene is TRBJ1-2, the V gene TRBV5-6; TRBD1 aligns across 8 bases. V gave up 4 bases and J gave up 4 bases; unmatched junction bases: 6. The CDR3 has 14 amino acids. Per the germline V gene, CDR1 is SGHDT and CDR2 is YYEEEE. The CDR3 loop is CASSVQGASYGYTF. DNA of the CDR3: TGTGCCAGCAGCGTCCAGGGGGCTAGCTATGGCTACACCTTC. Filled out from reference TRBV5-6 and TRBJ1-2, the complete variable domain reads DAGVTQSPTHLIKTRGQQVTLRCSPKSGHDTVSWYQQALGQGPQFIFQYYEEEERQRGNFPDRFSGHQFPNYSSELNVNALLLGDSALYLCASSVQGASYGYTFGSGTRLTVV.

The rearrangement uses TRBV19 and TRBJ2-7; no definite D call. The CDR3 consists of 15 residues. Germline CDR1 and CDR2: LNHDA and SQIVND (reference sequence). Between the trimmed V and J ends, which lost 0 bases and 2 bases, there was a span of 11 bases. This CDR3 is CASSIDTLRTYEQYF. The CDR3, as DNA: TGTGCCAGTAGTATAGACACATTAAGAACCTACGAGCAGTACTTC.

The genes are TRBV7-2 and TRBJ2-3; TRBD2 agrees at 10 bases. This CDR3 comprises 18 residues. V lost 2 bases and J lost 5; bases outside the gene matches: 13. CDR1 is SGHTA and CDR2 is FQGNSA in the germline V gene. The CDR3 DNA reads TGTGCCAGCAGCTTATCATCCTTAAGCGGGGGGGCCGTAGATACGCAGTATTTT. It specifies CASSLSSLSGGAVDTQYF. Using reference TRBV7-2 and TRBJ2-3 for the parts outside the CDR3, the full variable domain is GAGVSQSPSNKVTEKGKDVELRCDPISGHTALYWYRQSLGQGLEFLIYFQGNSAPDKSGLPSDRFSAERTGGSVSTLTIQRTQQEDSAVYLCASSLSSLSGGAVDTQYFGPGTRLTVL.

This clone was seen a handful of times. The chain links TRBV4-3 to TRBJ1-1; D ambiguous. Germline V gives CDR1 LGHNA, CDR2 YSLEER. This CDR3 is 13 amino acids long. Trimming pared 1 base from V and 0 bases from J, leaving 3 bases between. The CDR3 nucleotides read TGCGCCAGCAGCCAAGTCCTGAACACTGAAGCTTTCTTT. This sequence encodes CASSQVLNTEAFF.

This chain links TRBV7-8 with TRBJ1-5; D may be TRBD1 (6 bases). The V gene lost 1 base and the J gene lost 0 bases, with 19 bases spanning the gap. The CDR3 contains 19 residues. The V gene's germline CDR1 is SGHVS and CDR2 FQNEAQ. The CDR3 bases are TGTGCCAGCAGCTTAGTAGGGGGGACTACACGGTATAGCAATCAGCCCCAGCATTTT. Translating it yields CASSLVGGTTRYSNQPQHF.

This clone was seen once. This chain uses TRBV7-9 with TRBJ1-4; 10 bases are a match to TRBD1. The CDR3 spans 14 residues. V lost 5 bases to trimming and J lost 7 bases; unmatched junction nucleotides: 4. The germline CDR1 and CDR2 sequences are SEHNR and FQNEAQ (reference sequence). The CDR3 loop is CASSVGTGAEKLFF. The CDR3 coding sequence is TGTGCCAGCAGCGTCGGGACAGGGGCTGAAAAACTGTTTTTT.

The rearrangement links TRBV7-2 to TRBJ2-7; 9 nucleotides line up with TRBD2. This CDR3 spans 17 amino acids. J lost 2 bases, V lost 5 bases, and 13 bases had no gene match. In germline, CDR1 is SGHTA, CDR2 FQGNSA. This CDR3 is CASSRTTSGSQTYEQYF. The CDR3 DNA reads as TGTGCCAGCAGCCGTACAACTAGCGGGTCACAAACCTACGAGCAGTACTTC.

V and J are TRBV7-2 and TRBJ2-7, with 12 bases lining up with TRBD2. After removal of 7 bases from V and 4 bases from J, the junction contained 8 bases not matched to a gene. Germline values: CDR1 SGHTA, CDR2 FQGNSA. This CDR3 is 15 amino acids long. The DNA of the CDR3 is TGTGCCAGCAACCCCCGACTAGCGGGAGATTACGAGCAGTACTTC. Its protein is CASNPRLAGDYEQYF.

The V and J genes are TRBV7-9 and TRBJ2-7; no reliable D call. V was trimmed by 2 bases and J by 2 bases, leaving 13 bases between them. Germline assignment: CDR1 SEHNR and CDR2 FQNEAQ (reference sequence). The CDR3 runs to 15 residues. The CDR3 loop reads CASSLKTSPPYEQYF. CDR3 nucleotides: TGTGCCAGCAGCTTAAAAACCTCCCCTCCCTACGAGCAGTACTTC.

The rearrangement joins TRBV5-1 to TRBJ2-1; 8 bases align to TRBD2. There are 15 residues in the CDR3. After removal of 4 bases from V and 7 bases from J, the junction contained 10 bases not matched to a gene. Germline V gene sequence: CDR1 SGHRS, CDR2 YFSETQ. The CDR3 bases are TGCGCCAGCAGCGAGCCCAGCGGGAGACAGAATGAGCAGTTCTTC. It codes for CASSEPSGRQNEQFF. Together with reference TRBV5-1 and TRBJ2-1, the CDR3 gives the full variable domain: KAGVTQTPRYLIKTRGQQVTLSCSPISGHRSVSWYQQTPGQGLQFLFEYFSETQRNKGNFPGRFSGRQFSNSRSEMNVSTLELGDSALYLCASSEPSGRQNEQFFGPGTRLTVL.

The chain uses TRBV4-1 and TRBJ1-1; D is unresolved. The CDR3 is made up of 13 amino acids. V gave up 3 bases and J gave up 3 bases, with 8 bases separating them. CDR1 is MGHRA and CDR2 is YSYEKL in the germline V gene. The CDR3 here is CASSQPLDTEAFF. The CDR3 DNA reads TGCGCCAGCAGCCAGCCACTGGACACTGAAGCTTTCTTT.

V and J are TRBV19 and TRBJ2-1; the match to TRBD1 covers 11 bases. This CDR3 contains 14 residues. CDR1 is LNHDA and CDR2 is SQIVND in the germline V gene (reference sequence). The V segment lost 7 bases and the J segment 5 bases; nucleotides outside the gene matches: 4. The CDR3 nucleotides are TGTGCCAGTATGCCGGGACAGGGGGACAATGAGCAGTTCTTC. Translation: CASMPGQGDNEQFF.

The V call is TRBV5-6, the J call TRBJ2-7; D gene uncertain. This CDR3 has 13 residues. Trimming stripped 2 bases from V and 3 bases from J, with 9 bases between. Germline-derived CDR1 and CDR2 are SGHDT and YYEEEE. CDR3 coding DNA: TGTGCCAGCAGCTTCTGGGCCGTCTACGAGCAGTACTTC. Its translation is CASSFWAVYEQYF.

This clone has a count of ten or more. V and J are TRBV11-1 and TRBJ1-1, with D possibly being TRBD1 (5 bases). The CDR3 consists of 11 residues. V was trimmed by 5 bases and J by 8 bases, leaving 9 bases between them. Germline values: CDR1 SGHAT, CDR2 FQDESV (reference sequence). The chain's CDR3 is CASSLRGEAFF. The CDR3 nucleotides read TGTGCCAGCAGCCTACGGGGGGAAGCTTTCTTT.

V and J are TRBV6-1 and TRBJ2-7; TRBD1 matches 9 bases. V lost 7 bases to trimming and J lost 1 base; unmatched junction nucleotides: 11. CDR3 length: 16 amino acids. Germline CDR1 is MNHNS and CDR2 is SASEGT. Here the CDR3 reads CASIDPRTGDSYEQYF. CDR3 DNA sequence: TGTGCCAGCATTGATCCGAGGACAGGGGATTCCTACGAGCAGTACTTC.

V gene TRBV19 combines with J gene TRBJ1-5; a weak D match, TRBD1 (5 bases). The germline V gene has CDR1 LNHDA and CDR2 SQIVND (reference sequence). Trimming cost V 4 bases and J 6 bases, with 10 bases left between them. The length of the CDR3 is 13 residues. CDR3 residues: CASSSRGGQPQHF. The CDR3, as DNA: TGTGCCAGTAGTAGTAGGGGCGGTCAGCCCCAGCATTTT.

In its sample, this clone was seen once. J is TRBJ2-7 and V is TRBV7-6; TRBD1 might be the D (7 bases). The CDR3 runs 17 residues. Trimming stripped 2 bases from V and 2 bases from J, with 19 bases between. CDR1 and CDR2 from the germline V gene are SGHVS and FNYEAQ. The CDR3 DNA reads as TGTGCCAGCAGCTTATTCGCACAGGGGAGGTCGACCTACGAGCAGTACTTC. It yields the protein CASSLFAQGRSTYEQYF.